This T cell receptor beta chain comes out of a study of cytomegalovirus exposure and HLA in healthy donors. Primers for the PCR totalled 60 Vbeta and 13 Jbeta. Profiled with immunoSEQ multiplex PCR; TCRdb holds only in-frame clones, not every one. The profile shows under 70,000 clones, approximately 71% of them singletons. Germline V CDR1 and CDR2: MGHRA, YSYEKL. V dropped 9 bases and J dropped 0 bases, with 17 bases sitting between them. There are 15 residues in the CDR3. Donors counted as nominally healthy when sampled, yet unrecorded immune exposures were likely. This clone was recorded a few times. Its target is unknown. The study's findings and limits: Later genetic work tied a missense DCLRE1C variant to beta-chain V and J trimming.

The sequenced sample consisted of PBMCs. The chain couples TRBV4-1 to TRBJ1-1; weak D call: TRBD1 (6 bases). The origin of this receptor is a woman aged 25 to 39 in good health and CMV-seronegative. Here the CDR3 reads CASKPQGKLNTEAFF. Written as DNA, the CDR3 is TGCGCCAGTAAGCCGCAGGGGAAACTGAACACTGAAGCTTTCTTT.